This T cell receptor (beta chain) was captured by sequencing in a study of cytomegalovirus exposure and HLA in healthy donors. Study observations and caveats: Certain sequence variants were highly shared and formed a cluster, and this cluster was likely a sequencing artifact. Earlier analysis looked at TCR beta V segments, and most were productive about 90% or about 30% of the time.

A multiplex PCR was run with 60 Vbeta primers and 13 Jbeta primers. The method was immunoSEQ multiplex PCR; TCRdb's version includes in-frame clones alone and lacks a portion of them. The data show tens of thousands of clones, with over 60% seen just once and 12% held by the top ten. With regard to this clone: Antigen: not known.

The CDR3 covers 11 residues. Trimming took 5 bases from V and 8 from J, leaving 8 bases between them. Germline assignment: CDR1 LGHNT and CDR2 FRNRAP. The sequencing input was PBMCs. The receptor was isolated from a male donor in good health and CMV-seropositive. V is TRBV12-5 and J is TRBJ2-3; D uncertain. The CDR3 DNA sequence: TGTGCTAGTGGTGAACGGTCTACGCAGTATTTT. As protein: CASGERSTQYF.